Listed here are 15 T cell receptor beta chains from one sample, sequenced in a study of T cell responses to AZD1222 COVID-19 vaccine. TCRdb's table, derived via immunoSEQ multiplex PCR, lists solely in-frame clones and lacks some. The sample carries about 44,000 clones, under 85% recorded once. The sample consisted of peripheral blood, taken on day 0 of AZD1222 vaccination. These receptors originate from an adult in good health.

The V and J genes are TRBV27 and TRBJ2-3; 10 nucleotides match TRBD2. The J segment lost 5 bases and the V segment lost 3 bases, leaving 5 bases of the junction unmatched. Germline assignment: CDR1 MNHEY and CDR2 SMNVEV (reference sequence). The CDR3 sequence is 15 residues long. This chain's CDR3 is CASSFLAGVGDTQYF. For the CDR3, the DNA is TGTGCCAGCAGTTTCCTAGCGGGGGTGGGAGATACGCAGTATTTT.

The rearrangement joins TRBV29-1 to TRBJ1-5; 9 positions agree with TRBD1. In germline, CDR1 is SQVTM, CDR2 ANQGSEA. With 7 bases clipped from V and 4 bases from J, the junction kept 5 bases outside the gene matches. The CDR3 spans 13 residues. The CDR3 DNA follows: TGCAGCGCCCAGACAGGGGGGAATCAGCCCCAGCATTTT. This encodes CSAQTGGNQPQHF.

This rearrangement joins TRBV5-4 to TRBJ2-7, with 9 bases fitting TRBD1. This CDR3 is 17 amino acids long. V trimming: 4 bases; J trimming: 1 base; junction bases outside the gene matches: 12. Germline values: CDR1 SGHNT, CDR2 YYREEE (reference sequence). The CDR3, as DNA: TGTGCCAGCAGCCCCGGACAGGGGTCTCAACTTTCCTACGAGCAGTACTTC. Its protein is CASSPGQGSQLSYEQYF.

The V gene is TRBV27, the J gene TRBJ2-1; D gene unclear. This CDR3 spans 12 amino acids. Trimming shortened V by 9 bases and J by 6 bases, and 12 bases separated the two germline ends. Germline V gives CDR1 MNHEY, CDR2 SMNVEV (reference sequence). The chain's CDR3 is CARSRRSNEQFF. The CDR3, as DNA: TGTGCCAGATCCCGACGGAGCAATGAGCAGTTCTTC.

The V and J genes are TRBV5-1 and TRBJ2-5; tentatively, D is TRBD1 (5 bases). Per germline, CDR1 SGHRS and CDR2 YFSETQ. The CDR3 extends over 12 amino acids. With 4 bases removed from V and 13 bases from J, the gap between germline ends came to 17 bases. The CDR3 coding sequence is TGCGCCAGCAGCCCTGCCCAGGGAAATTGGTACTTC. This encodes CASSPAQGNWYF.

The rearrangement links TRBV6-1 to TRBJ2-7; TRBD1 or TRBD2 may be the D gene (5 bases each). CDR1 MNHNS and CDR2 SASEGT come from the germline V gene. The CDR3 has 13 amino acids. The V end was cut by 3 bases, the J end by 6 bases, with 12 bases between. The DNA for the CDR3 is TGTGCCAGCAGTGACAGAGGGGTCGGCGAGCAGTACTTC. Protein sequence: CASSDRGVGEQYF.

The chain uses TRBV5-1 and TRBJ2-1; 13 positions match TRBD2. The CDR3 contains 15 residues. V dropped 4 bases and J dropped 8; count of bases not matched to a gene: 6. Germline V lookup: CDR1 SGHRS, CDR2 YFSETQ. The CDR3 here is CASSPLAGGPDEQFF. The CDR3 nucleotides read TGCGCCAGCAGCCCACTAGCGGGGGGGCCAGATGAGCAGTTCTTC.

The rearrangement joins TRBV15 to TRBJ1-2, with D hard to call. The CDR3 covers 15 residues. Per the germline V gene, CDR1 is LNHNV and CDR2 is YYDKDF (reference sequence). Trimming took 0 bases from V and 3 from J, leaving 11 bases between them. DNA of the CDR3: TGTGCCACCAGCAGAGAAGGGAAACCCCACTATGGCTACACCTTC. Amino acids: CATSREGKPHYGYTF.

The chain joins TRBV11-2 to TRBJ2-7; 9 bases are shared with TRBD2. CDR1 and CDR2 (germline): SGHAT, FQNNGV. Unmatched junction bases numbered 14, after V lost 5 bases and J lost 6 bases. This CDR3 spans 16 amino acids. Here the CDR3 reads CASSDPRGGRASEQYF. The DNA for the CDR3 is TGTGCCAGCAGCGATCCTCGAGGCGGGAGGGCCTCCGAGCAGTACTTC.

This clone has only one observation. V usage is TRBV28 and J usage is TRBJ2-7; possibly TRBD1 for D (5 bases). V lost 6 bases, J lost 4 bases, and 13 bases lay in between. The CDR3 loop spans 13 amino acids. Germline lookup yields CDR1 MDHEN and CDR2 SYDVKM. The CDR3 spells CASSLLQEYEQYF. As DNA, the CDR3 is TGTGCCAGCAGCTTACTACAGGAATACGAGCAGTACTTC.

This rearrangement joins TRBV7-2 to TRBJ2-7; tentatively, D is TRBD1 (6 bases). This CDR3 is built from 13 residues. In germline, CDR1 is SGHTA, CDR2 FQGNSA. V was pared by 5 bases and J by 2 bases, with 10 bases between. CDR3 region: CASSRRQAYEQYF. The CDR3 nucleotides read TGTGCCAGCAGCCGTCGACAGGCCTACGAGCAGTACTTC.

The chain uses TRBV28 and TRBJ1-1, with D unresolved. V was shortened by 8 bases and J by 3 bases, with 13 bases between the two germline ends. The CDR3 runs 13 residues. CDR1 is MDHEN and CDR2 is SYDVKM in the germline V gene. CDR3 region: CASRRRIYTEAFF. CDR3 sequence (DNA): TGTGCCAGCCGTCGGAGGATTTACACTGAAGCTTTCTTT.

The rearrangement joins TRBV4-1 to TRBJ1-1; D possibly corresponds to TRBD1 (6 bases). The CDR3 is 14 residues long. Trimming stripped 5 bases from V and 5 bases from J, with 15 bases between. Per the germline V gene, CDR1 is MGHRA and CDR2 is YSYEKL. CDR3 residues: CASSTMGGQTEAFF. The DNA of the CDR3 is TGCGCCAGCAGCACGATGGGGGGGCAGACTGAAGCTTTCTTT.

This chain uses TRBV30 with TRBJ2-7, with 8 bases that match TRBD2. CDR1 is GTSNPN and CDR2 is SVGIG in the germline V gene (reference sequence). This CDR3 contains 13 residues. Unmatched junction bases numbered 5, after V lost 2 bases and J lost 5 bases. The CDR3 DNA sequence: TGTGCCTGGAGTATGCGGGGGGCCCACGAGCAGTACTTC. It is translated as CAWSMRGAHEQYF.

The chain employs TRBV18 and TRBJ1-6; weak D call: TRBD1 (6 bases). CDR3 size: 16 residues. V was cut by 2 bases and J by 5 bases, with 13 bases left in between. Germline-derived CDR1 and CDR2 are KGHSH and LQKENI. The DNA of the CDR3 is TGTGCCAGCTCACCAATGACCGGGACAAATAATTCACCCCTCCACTTT. It yields the protein CASSPMTGTNNSPLHF.